The TCR beta chain described here comes from a study of cytomegalovirus exposure and HLA in healthy donors. Findings and caveats of the study: Later on, an analysis found that several of the most significant clusters appeared to be linked to common viral pathogens, which included parvovirus B19. As a later analysis revealed, most CMV-associated TCR beta chains appeared HLA-restricted. Exclusion as indistinguishable affected some V segments, including TRBV6-2 and TRBV6-3. Accurate prediction of HLA-A and HLA-B alleles (for most subjects) was reportedly achieved from TCR beta sequences.

This clone has a handful of counts. Its specificity is not known. With 9 bases clipped from V and 2 bases from J, the junction kept 6 bases outside the gene matches. This CDR3 region has 14 residues. Germline V gives CDR1 LNHDA, CDR2 SQIVND (reference sequence). The PCR ran on 60 Vbeta and 13 Jbeta primers. Using immunoSEQ multiplex PCR, the repertoire was profiled, and TCRdb retains in-frame clones only, with some absent. Of about 93,000 clones detected, just under 80% appear once; the ten largest clones hold 3% to 3.5%. The chain combines TRBV19 with TRBJ1-2; 10 nucleotides match TRBD1. The clonotype comes from a woman in her 40s in good health and CMV-seronegative. The specimen was PBMCs. In nucleotides, the CDR3 is TGTGCCAGCGACCAGGGACAGGGGAACTATGGCTACACCTTC. Amino acids: CASDQGQGNYGYTF.